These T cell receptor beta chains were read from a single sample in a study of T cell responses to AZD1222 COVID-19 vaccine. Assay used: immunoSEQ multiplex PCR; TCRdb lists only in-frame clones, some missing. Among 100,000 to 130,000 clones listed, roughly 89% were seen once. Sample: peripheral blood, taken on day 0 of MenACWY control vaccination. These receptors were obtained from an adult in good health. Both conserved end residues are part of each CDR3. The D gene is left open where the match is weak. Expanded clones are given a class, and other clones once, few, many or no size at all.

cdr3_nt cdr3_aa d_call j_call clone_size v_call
TGTGCCAGCAGCTTAGGGGCAGGGGTCAATGAGCAGTTCTTC CASSLGAGVNEQFF - TRBJ2-1 - TRBV7-9
TGCGCCACCCGAACAGGGGAACAGGAGCTGTTTTTT CATRTGEQELFF TRBD1 TRBJ2-2 - TRBV5-1
TGCGCCAGCAGCCTCCGGCTCCTAGCGGGGGGCCGTGAGCAGTTCTTC CASSLRLLAGGREQFF TRBD2 TRBJ2-1 - TRBV4-1
TGTGCCTGGAGTACAGGGAACTATGGCTACACCTTC CAWSTGNYGYTF - TRBJ1-2 - TRBV30
TGTGCCAGCGGACAGGGGAACGAGCAGTACTTC CASGQGNEQYF TRBD1 TRBJ2-7 - TRBV10-3
TGTGCCAGCAGCGTGAGCGGGGGGGATACGCAGTATTTT CASSVSGGDTQYF TRBD2 TRBJ2-3 - TRBV9
TGTGCCTGGAGTAGATGGGGGGATAATGAAAAACTGTTTTTT CAWSRWGDNEKLFF - TRBJ1-4 - TRBV30
TGTGCCAGCAGTGAAGGAGGCGGGGTGGATTCACCCCTCCACTTT CASSEGGGVDSPLHF - TRBJ1-6 - TRBV2
TGTGCCAGCGCTCGAGGCCACGCGGAGACCCAGTACTTC CASARGHAETQYF - TRBJ2-5 - TRBV6-5
TGTGCCAGTAGTACCGGGACAGGTCCGTACGAGCAGTACTTC CASSTGTGPYEQYF TRBD1 TRBJ2-7 once TRBV19
TGTGCCAGTCACAGGGTTGACAATTCACCCCTCCACTTT CASHRVDNSPLHF - TRBJ1-6 - TRBV2
TGTGCCAGCGCGGATGAAAAACTGTTTTTT CASADEKLFF - TRBJ1-4 - TRBV7-9
TGTGCCAGCAGTTCCCAGGGGAACACCGGGGAGCTGTTTTTT CASSSQGNTGELFF - TRBJ2-2 - TRBV6-2/TRBV6-3
TGTGCCAGCAGCTCCAGGTTTTCGTACGAGCAGTACTTC CASSSRFSYEQYF - TRBJ2-7 - TRBV7-2
TGTGCCAGCAGCCAAGACGCCAGGAGCAATCAGCCCCAGCATTTT CASSQDARSNQPQHF - TRBJ1-5 once TRBV3-1/TRBV3-2
TGCGCCAGCAGTCAAAGACCCGTATGTTCCGGGGATGAGCAGTTCTTC CASSQRPVCSGDEQFF - TRBJ2-1 - TRBV23-1
TGTGCCAGTAGTATAGTAGCGCGACAAAGCTATGGCTACACCTTC CASSIVARQSYGYTF - TRBJ1-2 once TRBV19
TGTGCCAGCAGCCAAGGCGGGGTCTCTAACTATGGCTACACCTTC CASSQGGVSNYGYTF - TRBJ1-2 - TRBV3-1/TRBV3-2
TGTGCCAGCAGTCTGAGGGGGTCTGGTGAAGCTTTCTTT CASSLRGSGEAFF - TRBJ1-1 - TRBV12-3/TRBV12-4
TGTGCCAGCAGTGAGTCCGGTGCGGGGGACTCCTACGAGCAGTACTTC CASSESGAGDSYEQYF TRBD2 TRBJ2-7 - TRBV25-1
TGTGCCAGCAGCGTAGGGAGGGGGGGCACAGATACGCAGTATTTT CASSVGRGGTDTQYF - TRBJ2-3 - TRBV9
TGCGCCAGCAGCTTAGTGGGACAGGGAAATTCACCCCTCCACTTT CASSLVGQGNSPLHF TRBD1 TRBJ1-6 - TRBV5-1
TGCGCCAGCAGCCAAGAGTCGTCTGATTTGTACGAGCAGTACTTC CASSQESSDLYEQYF - TRBJ2-7 - TRBV4-3
TGTGCCAGCAGGGAGGACAGGGGTTCATCTTTCGCCTCGCACTACGAGCAGTACTTC CASREDRGSSFASHYEQYF TRBD1 TRBJ2-7 - TRBV11-2
TGCGCCAGCAGCCCAATGCCGGGCGGGGAGCTGTTTTTT CASSPMPGGELFF - TRBJ2-2 - TRBV5-1
TGTGCCAGCTCACCGCAAGGGATAACAGGGGAGTGGTACTTC CASSPQGITGEWYF TRBD1 TRBJ2-7 - TRBV18
TGTGCCAGCCAGGCAAGGGGGACTAGGGGTGAGCAGTTCTTC CASQARGTRGEQFF TRBD2 TRBJ2-1 - TRBV5-6
TGTGCCAGCAGCCCCGTCCTGGGTTCCTACGAGCAGTACTTC CASSPVLGSYEQYF - TRBJ2-7 - TRBV6-5
TGTGCCTGGAGTGGGCTAGCGGGGCCGTTGTTAGATACGCAGTATTTT CAWSGLAGPLLDTQYF TRBD2 TRBJ2-3 - TRBV30
TGTGCCAGCAGCCCCACTAAGACAGGAGACGAAGCTTTCTTT CASSPTKTGDEAFF - TRBJ1-1 - TRBV9
TGTGCCAGCAGTGCGAGACAGGGGGGTATCAAGGAGACCCAGTACTTC CASSARQGGIKETQYF TRBD1 TRBJ2-5 - TRBV6-1
TGTGCCAGCCATACCCGGGGACAAGCCACAGATACGCAGTATTTT CASHTRGQATDTQYF - TRBJ2-3 few TRBV7-9
TGCGCCAGCAGCCAAGATTTGGCGCCCGACTCACCCCTCCACTTT CASSQDLAPDSPLHF - TRBJ1-6 - TRBV4-1
TGTGCCACCAGTGAATGGGACGGGGAGCAGTTCTTC CATSEWDGEQFF - TRBJ2-1 once TRBV24-1
TGCGCCAGCAGCCAAGAGGGATCTGCCAACTATGGCTACACCTTC CASSQEGSANYGYTF - TRBJ1-2 - TRBV4-3
TGTGCCAGCAGCTTGGCCGGGGGGAACACTGAAGCTTTCTTT CASSLAGGNTEAFF - TRBJ1-1 - TRBV5-4
TGTGCCAGCAGTTTAGGGCAGGAGACCCAGTACTTC CASSLGQETQYF - TRBJ2-5 - TRBV27
TGCGCCAGCAGCCAAGCGCAACTAGCGGGGGAAGAGACCCAGTACTTC CASSQAQLAGEETQYF TRBD2 TRBJ2-5 - TRBV4-1
TGTGCCAGCAGCGCAATTCAGGGAGCTGAAGCTTTCTTT CASSAIQGAEAFF - TRBJ1-1 once TRBV7-3
TGTGCCAGCAGGCAAGCGGGGGGGTCGAATGAGCAGTTCTTC CASRQAGGSNEQFF TRBD2 TRBJ2-1 - TRBV6-5
TGTGCCAGCAGTAAGGGAGGGATCTCTGAAGCTTTCTTT CASSKGGISEAFF - TRBJ1-1 - TRBV6-5
TGTGCCAGCAGCCAAGGACAGGGGGGTGGACAAGAGACCCAGTACTTC CASSQGQGGGQETQYF TRBD1 TRBJ2-5 - TRBV4-2
TGCAGTGCTAGACTCAATCAGCCCCAGCATTTT CSARLNQPQHF - TRBJ1-5 - TRBV20-1